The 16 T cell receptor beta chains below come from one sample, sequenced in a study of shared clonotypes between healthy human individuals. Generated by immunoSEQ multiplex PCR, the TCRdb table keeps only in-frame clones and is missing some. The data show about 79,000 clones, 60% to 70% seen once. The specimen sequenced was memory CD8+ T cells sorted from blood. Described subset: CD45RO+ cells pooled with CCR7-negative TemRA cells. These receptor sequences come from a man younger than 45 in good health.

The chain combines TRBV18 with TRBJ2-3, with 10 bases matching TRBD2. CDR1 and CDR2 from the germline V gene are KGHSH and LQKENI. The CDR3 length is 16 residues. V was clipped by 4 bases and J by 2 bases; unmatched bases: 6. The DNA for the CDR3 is TGTGCCAGCTCACTCAGACTAGCGGGCCTCACAGATACGCAGTATTTT. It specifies CASSLRLAGLTDTQYF.

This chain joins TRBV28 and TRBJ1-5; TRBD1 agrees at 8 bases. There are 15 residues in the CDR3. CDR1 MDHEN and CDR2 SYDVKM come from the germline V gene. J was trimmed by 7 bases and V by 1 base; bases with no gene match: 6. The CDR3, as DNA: TGTGCCAGCAGTTTATTTGGACAGGGCTCCCAGCCCCAGCATTTT. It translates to CASSLFGQGSQPQHF.

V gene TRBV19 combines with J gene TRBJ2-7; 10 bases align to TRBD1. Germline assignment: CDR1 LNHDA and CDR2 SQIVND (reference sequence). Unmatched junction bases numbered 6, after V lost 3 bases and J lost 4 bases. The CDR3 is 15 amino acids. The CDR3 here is CASSIFDRGLYEQYF. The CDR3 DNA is TGTGCCAGTAGTATTTTTGACAGGGGGCTTTACGAGCAGTACTTC.

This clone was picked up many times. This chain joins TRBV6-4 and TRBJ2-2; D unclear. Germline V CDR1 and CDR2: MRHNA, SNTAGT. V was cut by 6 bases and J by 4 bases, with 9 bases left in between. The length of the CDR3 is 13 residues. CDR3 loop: CASRTAGTGELFF. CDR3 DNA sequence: TGTGCCAGCAGGACCGCCGGCACCGGGGAGCTGTTTTTT.

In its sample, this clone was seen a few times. This CDR3 reads CASSLGTGNNEQFF. CDR3 coding DNA: TGTGCCAGCAGTCTAGGGACGGGAAACAATGAGCAGTTCTTC. The chain has TRBV27 and TRBJ2-1; D possibly matches TRBD1 or TRBD2 (5 bases each). The V end lost 5 bases, the J end lost 5 bases, and 13 bases lay between the germline ends. The CDR3 loop spans 14 amino acids. Germline CDR1 MNHEY, CDR2 SMNVEV (reference sequence).

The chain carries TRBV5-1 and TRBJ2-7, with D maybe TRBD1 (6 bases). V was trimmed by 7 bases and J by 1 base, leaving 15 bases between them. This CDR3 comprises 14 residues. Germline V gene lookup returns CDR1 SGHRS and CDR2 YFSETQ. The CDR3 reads CASSDPGQSYEQYF. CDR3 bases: TGCGCCAGCTCCGACCCCGGACAGTCCTACGAGCAGTACTTC.

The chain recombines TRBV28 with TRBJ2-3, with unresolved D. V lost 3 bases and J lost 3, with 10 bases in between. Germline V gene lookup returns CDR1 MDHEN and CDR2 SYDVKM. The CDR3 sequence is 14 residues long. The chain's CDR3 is CASSFLSGTDTQYF. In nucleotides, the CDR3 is TGTGCCAGCAGTTTTCTTAGTGGGACAGATACGCAGTATTTT.

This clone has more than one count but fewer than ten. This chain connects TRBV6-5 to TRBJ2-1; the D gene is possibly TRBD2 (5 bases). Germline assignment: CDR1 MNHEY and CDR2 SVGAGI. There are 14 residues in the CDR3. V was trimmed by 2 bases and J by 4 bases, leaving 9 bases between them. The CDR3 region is CASSYASWYNEQFF. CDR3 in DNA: TGTGCCAGCAGTTACGCTAGCTGGTACAATGAGCAGTTCTTC.

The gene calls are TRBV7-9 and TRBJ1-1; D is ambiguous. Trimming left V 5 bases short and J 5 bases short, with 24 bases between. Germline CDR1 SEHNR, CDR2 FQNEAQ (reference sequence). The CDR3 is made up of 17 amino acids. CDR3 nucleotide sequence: TGTGCCAGCAGCACGACTCGCCCCACCAGCTTGATAACTGAAGCTTTCTTT. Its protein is CASSTTRPTSLITEAFF.

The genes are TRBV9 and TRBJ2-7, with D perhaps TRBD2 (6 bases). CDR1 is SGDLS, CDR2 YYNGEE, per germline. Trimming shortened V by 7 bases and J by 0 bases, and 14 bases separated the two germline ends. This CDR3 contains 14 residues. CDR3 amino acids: CASGVADYSYEQYF. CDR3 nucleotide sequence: TGTGCCAGCGGGGTTGCGGACTACTCCTACGAGCAGTACTTC.

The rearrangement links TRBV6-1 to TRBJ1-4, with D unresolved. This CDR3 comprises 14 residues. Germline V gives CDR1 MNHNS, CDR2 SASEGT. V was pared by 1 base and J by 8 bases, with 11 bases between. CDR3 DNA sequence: TGTGCCAGCAGTGAAGGGTCCAGTGGGGAAAAACTGTTTTTT. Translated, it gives CASSEGSSGEKLFF.

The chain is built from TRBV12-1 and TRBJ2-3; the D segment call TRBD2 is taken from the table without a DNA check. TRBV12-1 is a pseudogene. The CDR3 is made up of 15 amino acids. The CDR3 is CASNLSSGLTDTQYF. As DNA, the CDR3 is TGTGCCAGCAACCTATCTAGCGGGTTGACAGATACGCAGTATTTT.

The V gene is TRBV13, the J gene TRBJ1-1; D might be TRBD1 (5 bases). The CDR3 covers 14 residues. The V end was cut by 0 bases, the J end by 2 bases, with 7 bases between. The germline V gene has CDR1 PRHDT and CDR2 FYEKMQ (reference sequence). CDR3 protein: CASSLGTENTEAFF. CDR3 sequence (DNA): TGTGCCAGCAGCTTAGGGACAGAAAACACTGAAGCTTTCTTT.

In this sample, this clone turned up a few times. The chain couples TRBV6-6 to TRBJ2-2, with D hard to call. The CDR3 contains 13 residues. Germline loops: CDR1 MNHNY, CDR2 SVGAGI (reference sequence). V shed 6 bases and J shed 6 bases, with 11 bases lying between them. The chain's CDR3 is CASSPFPAGELFF. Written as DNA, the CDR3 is TGTGCCAGCAGCCCTTTCCCGGCCGGGGAGCTGTTTTTT.

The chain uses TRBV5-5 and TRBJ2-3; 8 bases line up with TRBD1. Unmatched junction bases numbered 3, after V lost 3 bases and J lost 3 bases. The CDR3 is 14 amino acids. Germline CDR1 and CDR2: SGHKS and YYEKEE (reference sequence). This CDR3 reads CASSSRQGTDTQYF. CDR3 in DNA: TGTGCCAGCAGCTCCCGACAGGGGACAGATACGCAGTATTTT.

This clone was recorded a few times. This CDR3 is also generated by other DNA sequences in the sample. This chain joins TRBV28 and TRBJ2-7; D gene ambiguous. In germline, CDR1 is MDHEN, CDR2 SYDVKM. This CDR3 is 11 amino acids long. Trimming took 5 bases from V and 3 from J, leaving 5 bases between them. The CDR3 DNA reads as TGTGCCAGCAGTCTCAACTACGAGCAGTACTTC. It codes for CASSLNYEQYF.